This TCR beta chain came from a study of blood T cell repertoires in COVID-19. In the original workflow: Amplification of reference gene primers was used by the study to estimate nucleated cell counts. Sequencing was performed with immunoSEQ multiplex PCR; in TCRdb, only in-frame clones are kept and a portion is missing. V and J calls plus clone size are reproduced from that table; the DNA served to infer D and trimming. The profile shows about 44,000 clones, 80% to 90% of them singletons. CDR1 is ENHRY and CDR2 is SYGVKD in the germline V gene. The trim removed 7 bases at V and 4 bases at J, leaving 1 base unmatched. CDR3 size: 13 residues.

The source of this sequence is a man between 65 and 85 years old with active COVID-19. This chain uses TRBV10-3 with TRBJ1-6; 7 bases fit TRBD1. The specimen sequenced was peripheral blood. DNA for the CDR3: TGTGCCATCACGGGACAGTATAATTCACCCCTCCACTTT. Amino acids: CAITGQYNSPLHF.